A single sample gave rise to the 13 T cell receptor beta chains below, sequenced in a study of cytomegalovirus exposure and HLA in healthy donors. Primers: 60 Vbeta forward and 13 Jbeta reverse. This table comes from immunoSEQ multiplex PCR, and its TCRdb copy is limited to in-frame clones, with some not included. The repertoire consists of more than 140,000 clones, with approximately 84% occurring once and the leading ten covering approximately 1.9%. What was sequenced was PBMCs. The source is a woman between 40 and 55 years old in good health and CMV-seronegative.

The CDR3 DNA sequence: TGTGCCAGCGGGCAAACAGGGTTGTGGAACGAGCAGTACTTC. Translation: CASGQTGLWNEQYF. The J gene is TRBJ2-5, the V gene TRBV5-8; D possibly corresponds to TRBD1 (6 bases). The DNA end lines up better with TRBJ2-7; the J call may be wrong. CDR1 is SGHTS, CDR2 YDEGEE, per germline. CDR3 size: 14 residues.

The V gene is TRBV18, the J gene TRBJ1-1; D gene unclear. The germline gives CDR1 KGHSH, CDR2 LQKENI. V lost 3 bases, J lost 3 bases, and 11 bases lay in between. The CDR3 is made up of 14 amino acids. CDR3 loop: CASSPPVPDTEAFF. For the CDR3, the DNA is TGTGCCAGCTCACCGCCGGTCCCGGACACTGAAGCTTTCTTT.

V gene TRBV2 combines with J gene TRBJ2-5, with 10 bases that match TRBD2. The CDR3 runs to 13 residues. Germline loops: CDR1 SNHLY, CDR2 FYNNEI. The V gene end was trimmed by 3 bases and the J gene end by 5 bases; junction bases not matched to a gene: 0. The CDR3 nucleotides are TGTGCCAGCAGTGATAGCGGGAGGGAGACCCAGTACTTC. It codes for CASSDSGRETQYF.

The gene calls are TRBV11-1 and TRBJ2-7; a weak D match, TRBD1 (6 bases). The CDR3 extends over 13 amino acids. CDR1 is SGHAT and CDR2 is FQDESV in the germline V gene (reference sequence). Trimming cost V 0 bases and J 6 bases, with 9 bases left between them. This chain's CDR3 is CASSLAAGVEQYF. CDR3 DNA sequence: TGTGCCAGCAGCTTAGCAGCAGGGGTCGAGCAGTACTTC.

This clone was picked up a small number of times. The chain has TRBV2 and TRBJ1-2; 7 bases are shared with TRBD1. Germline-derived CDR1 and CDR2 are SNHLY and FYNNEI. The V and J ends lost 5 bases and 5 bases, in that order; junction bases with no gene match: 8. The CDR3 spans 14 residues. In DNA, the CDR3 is TGTGCCAGCAGTCCGACAGGGAGGCGGTATGGCTACACCTTC. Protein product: CASSPTGRRYGYTF.

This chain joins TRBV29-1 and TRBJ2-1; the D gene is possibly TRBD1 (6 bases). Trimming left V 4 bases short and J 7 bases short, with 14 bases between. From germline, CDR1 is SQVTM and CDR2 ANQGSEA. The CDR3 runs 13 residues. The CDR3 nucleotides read TGCAGCGTTGGAGAGTACAGGGTGAATGAGCAGTTCTTC. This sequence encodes CSVGEYRVNEQFF.

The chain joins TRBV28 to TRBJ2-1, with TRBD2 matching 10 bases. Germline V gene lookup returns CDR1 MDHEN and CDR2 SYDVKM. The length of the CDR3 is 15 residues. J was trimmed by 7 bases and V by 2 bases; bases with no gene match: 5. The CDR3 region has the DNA TGTGCCAGCAGTTTAGGACTAGCGGATAAAAATGAGCAGTTCTTC. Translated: CASSLGLADKNEQFF.

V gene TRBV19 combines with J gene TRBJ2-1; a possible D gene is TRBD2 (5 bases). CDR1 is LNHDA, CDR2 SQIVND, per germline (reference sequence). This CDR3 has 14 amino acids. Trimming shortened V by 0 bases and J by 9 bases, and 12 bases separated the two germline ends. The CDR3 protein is CASSIDGRVAEQFF. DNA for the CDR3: TGTGCCAGTAGTATAGATGGGCGGGTTGCTGAGCAGTTCTTC.

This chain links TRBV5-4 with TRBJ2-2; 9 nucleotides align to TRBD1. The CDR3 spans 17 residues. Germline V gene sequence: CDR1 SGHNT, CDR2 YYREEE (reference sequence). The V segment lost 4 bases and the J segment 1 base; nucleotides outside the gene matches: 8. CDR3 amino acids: CASSIAPGQGNTGELFF. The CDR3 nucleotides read TGTGCCAGCAGCATTGCTCCGGGACAGGGGAACACCGGGGAGCTGTTTTTT.

Here the CDR3 DNA reads TGTGCCAGCACCCAGGGGGCGAGGGACACTGAAGCTTTCTTT. This encodes CASTQGARDTEAFF. The rearrangement uses TRBV6-1 and TRBJ1-1; 8 nucleotides agree with TRBD1. This CDR3 has 14 residues. The germline CDR1 and CDR2 sequences are MNHNS and SASEGT. V shed 7 bases and J 3 bases; nucleotides not matched to a gene: 7.

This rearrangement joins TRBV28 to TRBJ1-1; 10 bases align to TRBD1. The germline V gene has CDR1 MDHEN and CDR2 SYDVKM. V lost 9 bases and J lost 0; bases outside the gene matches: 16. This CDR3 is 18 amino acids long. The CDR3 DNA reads TGTGCCAGTAGGTACGGGACAGGGGTTTTGAGGGTGAACACTGAAGCTTTCTTT. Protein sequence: CASRYGTGVLRVNTEAFF.

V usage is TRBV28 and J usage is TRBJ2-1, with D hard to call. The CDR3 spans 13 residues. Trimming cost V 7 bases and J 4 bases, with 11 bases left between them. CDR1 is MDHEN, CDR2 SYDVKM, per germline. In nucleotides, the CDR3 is TGTGCCAGCAACCACGGGTGGTACAATGAGCAGTTCTTC. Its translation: CASNHGWYNEQFF. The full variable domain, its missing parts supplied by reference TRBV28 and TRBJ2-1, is DVKVTQSSRYLVKRTGEKVFLECVQDMDHENMFWYRQDPGLGLRLIYFSYDVKMKEKGDIPEGYSVSREKKERFSLILESASTNQTSMYLCASNHGWYNEQFFGPGTRLTVL.

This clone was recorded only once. As DNA, the CDR3 is TGCGCCAGCAGCCAAGATTCCACGGGACAGCTCCAAGAGACCCAGTACTTC. Translating gives CASSQDSTGQLQETQYF. The rearrangement links TRBV4-3 to TRBJ2-5; TRBD1 agrees at 7 bases. CDR1 is LGHNA, CDR2 YSLEER, per germline. This CDR3 contains 17 residues. The trim removed 0 bases at V and 1 base at J, leaving 8 bases unmatched.